This entry lists 27 T cell receptor beta chains sequenced from one sample in a study of blood T cells in healthy people across ages. The use of a sample-barcoded 5' primer and a J-beta primer mix characterized a second PCR of about 6 to 11 cycles. MiXCR, run by TCRdb on the 5' RACE reads, gives a single entry per CDR3 protein. The sample includes some 1.5 million distinct CDR3 sequences, approximately 30% of them seen just once. Sequenced: blood. The receptors were gathered from a woman in her 30s in good health.

The gene calls are TRBV6-5 and TRBJ1-2; 7 nucleotides agree with TRBD1. CDR1 and CDR2 (germline): MNHEY, SVGAGI. Trimming cost V 2 bases and J 8 bases; bases outside gene matches: 8. The CDR3 covers 14 residues. The CDR3 DNA is TGTGCCAGCAGTTACCTCACAGGGGAGGGGGGCTACACCTTC. It yields the protein CASSYLTGEGGYTF.

This clonotype came up a few times. The gene calls are TRBV9 and TRBJ2-1; D gene unclear. The CDR3 consists of 15 residues. CDR1 is SGDLS, CDR2 YYNGEE, per germline. V lost 0 bases to trimming and J lost 0 bases, with 7 bases between them. The CDR3 sequence: CASSVGAFSYNEQFF. The CDR3 DNA reads as TGTGCCAGCAGCGTAGGGGCGTTCTCCTACAATGAGCAGTTCTTC.

This rearrangement joins TRBV28 to TRBJ2-1, with 11 bases fitting TRBD2. Germline CDR1 and CDR2: MDHEN and SYDVKM. CDR3 length: 16 amino acids. With V trimmed by 1 base and J by 8 bases, 7 bases remained unmatched. CDR3 region: CASSLFLAGGQYEQFF. Here the CDR3 DNA reads TGTGCCAGCAGTTTATTTCTAGCGGGGGGCCAATATGAGCAGTTCTTC.

This clonotype was detected only once. Being one base from a much bigger clone, this may be a read error. The genes are TRBV9 and TRBJ2-4; tentatively, D is TRBD2 (6 bases). Trimming removed 1 base at V and 13 bases at J, with 21 bases between. Germline V gene lookup returns CDR1 SGDLS and CDR2 YYNGEE. The CDR3 contains 15 residues. In DNA form, the CDR3 reads TGTGCCAGCAGCGTACATAGTAGCGGAGACAATGAGCAGTACTTC. Amino acid sequence: CASSVHSSGDNEQYF.

This chain uses TRBV5-1 with TRBJ2-5; D call uncertain. Trimming took off 0 bases at V and 5 bases at J, with 14 bases between the two ends. CDR1 and CDR2 from the germline V gene are SGHRS and YFSETQ. The CDR3 contains 15 residues. CDR3 in DNA: TGCGCCAGCAGCTTGGAAGGGTACCCCACGGAGACCCAGTACTTC. This translates into CASSLEGYPTETQYF.

This clonotype has just a few counts. The rearrangement joins TRBV4-1 to TRBJ2-7; D unresolved. CDR3 length equals 15 residues. Trimming left V 0 bases short and J 4 bases short, with 13 bases between. CDR1 and CDR2 (germline): MGHRA, YSYEKL. CDR3 sequence (DNA): TGCGCCAGCAGCCAAGAAGACCGTGCCGATTACGAGCAGTACTTC. This encodes CASSQEDRADYEQYF.

In this sample, this clonotype turned up a few times. DNA of the CDR3: TGTGCCAGCAGTTACTCGACTAGCAGAGGAATGGAGCAGTACTTC. It yields the protein CASSYSTSRGMEQYF. The chain carries TRBV6-6 and TRBJ2-7; 7 nucleotides match TRBD2. Germline assignment: CDR1 MNHNY and CDR2 SVGAGI (reference sequence). The CDR3 runs 15 residues. After removal of 0 bases from V and 7 bases from J, the junction contained 9 bases not matched to a gene.

The chain combines TRBV7-2 with TRBJ2-6, with TRBD1 matching 11 bases. CDR1 is SGHTA and CDR2 is FQGNSA in the germline V gene. The CDR3 is 18 residues long. Trimming cost V 5 bases and J 4 bases; bases outside gene matches: 10. The CDR3 spells CASSPRTGGAPGANVLTF. CDR3 DNA: TGTGCCAGCAGCCCGAGGACAGGGGGCGCTCCGGGGGCCAACGTCCTGACTTTC.

A word on this clonotype: This clone may be a read error of a much larger clone one base away. The genes are TRBV15 and TRBJ2-5; 7 bases are shared with TRBD2. The CDR3 contains 15 residues. Germline assignment: CDR1 LNHNV and CDR2 YYDKDF (reference sequence). V lost 3 bases and J lost 7; bases outside the gene matches: 11. CDR3 nucleotide sequence: TGTGCCACCAGCAGGTTGGCGGGAGCGGGCGGGACCCAGTACTTC. It codes for CATSRLAGAGGTQYF.

This clonotype was seen many times. The J gene is TRBJ2-7, the V gene TRBV29-1, with D uncertain. Trimming shortened V by 5 bases and J by 7 bases, and 15 bases separated the two germline ends. Germline V gene sequence: CDR1 SQVTM, CDR2 ANQGSEA. The CDR3 is 12 amino acids. CDR3: CSVLTGSREQYF. The CDR3 DNA sequence: TGCAGCGTTTTAACGGGTTCTAGAGAGCAGTACTTC.

This chain joins TRBV27 and TRBJ2-5; D ambiguous. V was clipped by 0 bases and J by 4 bases, with 6 bases between them. Germline CDR1 reads MNHEY; CDR2 reads SMNVEV (reference sequence). This CDR3 region has 13 residues. CDR3 DNA: TGTGCCAGCAGTTTATCCACCTCAGAGACCCAGTACTTC. This sequence encodes CASSLSTSETQYF.

This clonotype was seen more than once but under ten times. The rearrangement links TRBV5-1 to TRBJ2-5, with 7 nucleotides matching TRBD2. The CDR3 runs to 14 residues. Looked up from germline, CDR1 is SGHRS and CDR2 is YFSETQ. The trim removed 5 bases at V and 11 bases at J, leaving 15 bases unmatched. This CDR3 is CASRLDGGTDEQYF. The CDR3 bases are TGCGCCAGCAGGCTGGACGGGGGGACGGATGAGCAGTACTTC.

On this clonotype: Possible read error: a much larger clone is one base away. The rearrangement links TRBV20-1 to TRBJ2-1; TRBD2 matches 7 bases. The J call is uncertain, as TRBJ2-7 better fits the DNA end. The CDR3 length is 17 residues. Germline V gives CDR1 DFQATT, CDR2 SNEGSKA (reference sequence). The CDR3 DNA reads TGCAGTGCTAGACGGATCGATCTAGCGGCGTTATACAATGAGCAGTACTTC. Protein product: CSARRIDLAALYNEQYF.

This clonotype was seen repeatedly, ten times or more. The chain combines TRBV7-2 with TRBJ2-5; 8 bases match TRBD1. CDR3 length equals 16 residues. Per germline, CDR1 SGHTA and CDR2 FQGNSA. Trimming cost V 0 bases and J 5 bases; bases outside gene matches: 8. The CDR3 bases are TGTGCCAGCAGCTTAGCTGGCAGGGGGCTAGTGGAGACCCAGTACTTC. Its protein is CASSLAGRGLVETQYF.

V usage is TRBV20-1 and J usage is TRBJ2-2; 11 nucleotides agree with TRBD1. CDR3 length: 17 amino acids. Trimming cost V 5 bases and J 4 bases; bases outside gene matches: 12. CDR1 and CDR2 (germline): DFQATT, SNEGSKA (reference sequence). The CDR3: CSASVPPGQGVTGELFF. As DNA, the CDR3 is TGCAGTGCTTCCGTCCCGCCGGGACAGGGGGTCACCGGGGAGCTGTTTTTT.

The chain recombines TRBV29-1 with TRBJ1-2; tentatively, D is TRBD1 (6 bases). Deletions cut 7 bases from V and 12 bases from J, with 24 bases between. The CDR3 totals 13 residues. Germline V lookup: CDR1 SQVTM, CDR2 ANQGSEA. The CDR3, as DNA: TGCAGCGCGTGGGGCACCGGGGACGGGGGCCACACCTTC. Protein sequence: CSAWGTGDGGHTF.

V gene TRBV27 combines with J gene TRBJ1-2; D might be TRBD1 (6 bases). Germline CDR1 and CDR2: MNHEY and SMNVEV (reference sequence). Deletions cut 6 bases from V and 4 bases from J, with 12 bases between. This CDR3 is 13 amino acids long. The CDR3 DNA follows: TGTGCCAGCAGCACAGGGCTCTTCTATGGCTACACCTTC. It codes for CASSTGLFYGYTF.

This clonotype has at least ten counts. The chain has TRBV7-8 and TRBJ2-7, with unresolved D. Germline loops: CDR1 SGHVS, CDR2 FQNEAQ. Trimming cost V 2 bases and J 2 bases, with 10 bases left between them. This CDR3 region has 14 residues. CDR3 bases: TGTGCCAGCAGCTTATCGTTAGCTGCCTACGAGCAGTACTTC. Translating it yields CASSLSLAAYEQYF.

There are a few counts of this clonotype. This sequence joins TRBV7-2 and TRBJ1-2, with D tentatively TRBD1 (5 bases). The CDR3 runs 15 residues. Germline values: CDR1 SGHTA, CDR2 FQGNSA. V lost 5 bases and J 4 bases, leaving 17 bases between the germline ends. This CDR3 is CASSQWLAGIYGYTF. The CDR3 coding sequence is TGTGCCAGCAGCCAATGGTTGGCAGGGATCTATGGCTACACCTTC.

This clonotype has at least ten counts. The J gene is TRBJ2-7, the V gene TRBV20-1, with 9 bases fitting TRBD2. Germline CDR1 is DFQATT and CDR2 is SNEGSKA (reference sequence). After removal of 6 bases from V and 5 bases from J, the junction contained 14 bases not matched to a gene. The CDR3 covers 15 residues. In nucleotides, the CDR3 is TGCAGTGCCGAGGGTAGCGGGAGAGGGTTGAACGAGCAGTACTTC. It translates to CSAEGSGRGLNEQYF.

The chain employs TRBV20-1 and TRBJ2-1; 8 nucleotides match TRBD2. V trimming: 1 base; J trimming: 8 bases; junction bases outside the gene matches: 10. Germline CDR1 is DFQATT and CDR2 is SNEGSKA (reference sequence). The CDR3 consists of 15 residues. The CDR3: CSARASSGSRDEQFF. The CDR3 DNA is TGCAGTGCTAGAGCATCAAGCGGGAGTAGGGATGAGCAGTTCTTC.

This clonotype was found a few times. This chain joins TRBV4-3 and TRBJ2-7, with 7 bases lining up with TRBD2. Germline trimming cut 0 bases from V and 2 bases from J; bases unmatched to any gene: 7. CDR3 length: 16 amino acids. The V gene's germline CDR1 is LGHNA and CDR2 YSLEER. CDR3 amino acids: CASSQDVAAGTYEQYF. The CDR3, as DNA: TGCGCCAGCAGCCAAGATGTCGCAGCGGGGACCTACGAGCAGTACTTC.

This chain joins TRBV11-2 and TRBJ2-7, with TRBD2 matching 10 bases. The V segment lost 4 bases and the J segment 2 bases; nucleotides outside the gene matches: 5. Germline CDR1 reads SGHAT; CDR2 reads FQNNGV. This CDR3 spans 15 amino acids. This CDR3 reads CASSSSSGGTYEQYF. The CDR3 DNA reads TGTGCCAGCAGCTCAAGTAGCGGGGGGACCTACGAGCAGTACTTC.

The rearrangement links TRBV7-9 to TRBJ2-7, with a weak D call TRBD2 (6 bases). The V gene's germline CDR1 is SEHNR and CDR2 FQNEAQ (reference sequence). CDR3 length equals 15 residues. Trimming removed 5 bases at V and 2 bases at J, with 16 bases between. CDR3 in DNA: TGTGCCAGCAGCGCCCTGGGACTTAACCCCTACGAGCAGTACTTC. Its protein is CASSALGLNPYEQYF.

On this clonotype: Germline and junction disagree at one end, which may indicate a read error. The V and J genes are TRBV7-9 and TRBJ1-4; TRBD1 aligns across 7 bases. The CDR3 spans 14 residues. In germline, CDR1 is SEHNR, CDR2 FQNEAQ (reference sequence). CDR3 in amino acids: CASSFGTANEKPFF. In nucleotides, the CDR3 is TGTGCCAGCAGCTTCGGGACAGCAAATGAAAAACCGTTTTTT. The entire variable domain, with the rest obtained from reference TRBV7-9 and TRBJ1-4, is as follows: DTGVSQNPRHKITKRGQNVTFRCDPISEHNRLYWYRQTLGQGPEFLTYFQNEAQLEKSRLLSDRFSAERPKGSFSTLEIQRTEQGDSAMYLCASSFGTANEKPFFGSGTQLSVL.

Only a few counts were recorded for this clonotype. The chain is built from TRBV29-1 and TRBJ2-1; 7 positions match TRBD2. With 1 base clipped from V and 10 bases from J, the junction kept 10 bases outside the gene matches. CDR1 and CDR2 (germline): SQVTM, ANQGSEA. The CDR3 runs 14 residues. The CDR3 nucleotides read TGCAGCGTTGAAGCGGCTAGCGGTACCTACGAGCAGTTCTTC. This gives the protein CSVEAASGTYEQFF.

The genes are TRBV3-1 and TRBJ2-3; D might be TRBD1 or TRBD2, each matching 5 bases. V was trimmed by 0 bases and J by 2 bases, leaving 12 bases between them. The CDR3 runs to 16 residues. CDR1 is LGHDT and CDR2 is YNNKEL in the germline V gene (reference sequence). The CDR3 DNA is TGTGCCAGCAGCCAAGATTGTGGGACGGCCACAGATACGCAGTATTTT. Its protein product is CASSQDCGTATDTQYF.